The 5 T cell receptor beta chains reported below all come from one sample, sequenced in a study of graft-versus-host responses after intestinal transplantation. Assay used: immunoSEQ multiplex PCR; TCRdb lists only in-frame clones, some missing. The sample includes roughly 89,000 clones, approximately 90% of them seen just once. Their cognate antigens are unknown. The sample in question was unstimulated CD4+ T cells sorted from spleen or lymph node cells, obtained before intestinal transplant. These receptor sequences come from a human donor who received an intestinal transplant.

This chain uses TRBV30 with TRBJ1-1; TRBD1 might be the D (6 bases). From germline, CDR1 is GTSNPN and CDR2 SVGIG (reference sequence). The germline V and J ends were trimmed by 1 base and 8 bases, with 11 bases remaining between them. The CDR3 spans 12 residues. CDR3 amino acids: CAWSGLTGEAFF. CDR3 coding DNA: TGTGCCTGGAGTGGACTGACAGGCGAAGCTTTCTTT.

The rearrangement links TRBV5-1 to TRBJ2-5; TRBD1 aligns across 7 bases. The CDR3 sequence is 13 residues long. Per germline, CDR1 SGHRS and CDR2 YFSETQ. V lost 5 bases to trimming and J lost 1 base; unmatched junction nucleotides: 2. CDR3 coding DNA: TGCGCCAGCAGATACAGGGGCCAAGAGACCCAGTACTTC. It specifies CASRYRGQETQYF.

The chain combines TRBV9 with TRBJ2-1; the D gene is possibly TRBD2 (6 bases). Germline values: CDR1 SGDLS, CDR2 YYNGEE. V dropped 3 bases and J dropped 6 bases, with 13 bases sitting between them. The CDR3 contains 14 residues. CDR3 DNA: TGTGCCAGCAGCGATGCAGGAGGGAGCAATGAGCAGTTCTTC. Translating it yields CASSDAGGSNEQFF. The full variable domain, its missing parts supplied by reference TRBV9 and TRBJ2-1, is DSGVTQTPKHLITATGQRVTLRCSPRSGDLSVYWYQQSLDQGLQFLIQYYNGEERAKGNILERFSAQQFPDLHSELNLSSLELGDSALYFCASSDAGGSNEQFFGPGTRLTVL.

This sequence joins TRBV28 and TRBJ1-1; no firm D call. Per germline, CDR1 MDHEN and CDR2 SYDVKM. V shed 3 bases and J shed 2 bases, with 19 bases lying between them. The CDR3 is made up of 17 amino acids. CDR3 region: CASSFDGGGKINTEAFF. Written as DNA, the CDR3 is TGTGCCAGCAGTTTTGATGGAGGCGGAAAGATTAACACTGAAGCTTTCTTT.

The chain uses TRBV18 and TRBJ2-1; tentatively, D is TRBD1 (6 bases). The germline gives CDR1 KGHSH, CDR2 LQKENI. Trimming cost V 2 bases and J 4 bases, with 18 bases left between them. The CDR3 runs to 17 residues. In nucleotides, the CDR3 is TGTGCCAGCTCACCATTGATGGGGGCCGGTACGTACAATGAGCAGTTCTTC. This sequence encodes CASSPLMGAGTYNEQFF.